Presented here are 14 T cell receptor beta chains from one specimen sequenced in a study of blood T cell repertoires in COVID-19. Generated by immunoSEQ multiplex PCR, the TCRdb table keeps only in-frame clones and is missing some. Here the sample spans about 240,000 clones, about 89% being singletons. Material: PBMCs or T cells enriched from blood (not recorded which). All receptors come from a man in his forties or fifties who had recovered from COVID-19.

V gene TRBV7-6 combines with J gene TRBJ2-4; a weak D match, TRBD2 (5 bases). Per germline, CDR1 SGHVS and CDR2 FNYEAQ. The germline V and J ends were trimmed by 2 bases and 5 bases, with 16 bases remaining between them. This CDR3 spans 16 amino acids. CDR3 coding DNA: TGTGCCAGCAGCTTATTTCAAACGGGGTCCGAAAACATTCAGTACTTC. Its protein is CASSLFQTGSENIQYF.

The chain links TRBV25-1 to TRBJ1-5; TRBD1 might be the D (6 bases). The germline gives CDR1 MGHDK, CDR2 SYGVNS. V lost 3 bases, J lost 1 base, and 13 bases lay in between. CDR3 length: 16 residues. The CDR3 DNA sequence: TGTGCCAGCAGTGATACCAGGGGCGGAAGCAATCAGCCCCAGCATTTT. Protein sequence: CASSDTRGGSNQPQHF.

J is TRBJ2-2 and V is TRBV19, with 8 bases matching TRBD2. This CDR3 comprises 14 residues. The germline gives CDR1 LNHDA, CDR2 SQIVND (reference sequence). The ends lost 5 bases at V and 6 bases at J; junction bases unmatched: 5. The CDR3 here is CASSLGLDPGELFF. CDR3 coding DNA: TGTGCCAGTAGTTTGGGACTAGACCCCGGGGAGCTGTTTTTT.

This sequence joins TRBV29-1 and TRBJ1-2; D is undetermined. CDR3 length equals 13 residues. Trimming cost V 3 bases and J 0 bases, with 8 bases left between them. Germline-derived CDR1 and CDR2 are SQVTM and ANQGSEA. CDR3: CSVDGVSNYGYTF. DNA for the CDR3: TGCAGCGTTGACGGGGTCTCTAACTATGGCTACACCTTC.

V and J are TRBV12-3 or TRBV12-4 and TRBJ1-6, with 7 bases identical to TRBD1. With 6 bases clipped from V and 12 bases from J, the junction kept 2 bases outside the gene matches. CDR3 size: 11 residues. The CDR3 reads CASSRQGPLHF. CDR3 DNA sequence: TGTGCCAGCAGCCGACAGGGACCCCTCCACTTT.

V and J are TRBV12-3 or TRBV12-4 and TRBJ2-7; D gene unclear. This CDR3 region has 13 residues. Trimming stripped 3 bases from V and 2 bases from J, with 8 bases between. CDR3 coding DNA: TGTGCCAGCAGTTTTGATGTAGCCTACGAGCAGTACTTC. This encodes CASSFDVAYEQYF.

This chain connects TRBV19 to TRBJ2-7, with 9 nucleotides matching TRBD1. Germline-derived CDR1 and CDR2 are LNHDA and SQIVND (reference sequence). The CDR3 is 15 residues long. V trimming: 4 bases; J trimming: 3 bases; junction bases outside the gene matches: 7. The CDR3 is CASSRTGTGNYEQYF. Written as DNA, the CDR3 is TGTGCCAGTAGTAGGACCGGGACAGGGAACTACGAGCAGTACTTC.

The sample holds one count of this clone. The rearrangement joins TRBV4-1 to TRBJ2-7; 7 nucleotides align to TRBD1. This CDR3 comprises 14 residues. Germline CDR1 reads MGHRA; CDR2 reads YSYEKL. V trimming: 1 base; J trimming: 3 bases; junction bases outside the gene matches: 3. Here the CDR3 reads CASSQVQGIYEQYF. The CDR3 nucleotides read TGCGCCAGCAGCCAAGTACAGGGGATCTACGAGCAGTACTTC.

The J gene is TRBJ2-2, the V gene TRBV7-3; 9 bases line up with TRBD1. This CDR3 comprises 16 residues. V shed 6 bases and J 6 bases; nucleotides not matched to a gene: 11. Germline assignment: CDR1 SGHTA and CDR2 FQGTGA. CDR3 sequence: CASSYTGTGIPGELFF. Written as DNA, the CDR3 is TGTGCCAGCAGTTATACCGGGACAGGGATCCCCGGGGAGCTGTTTTTT.

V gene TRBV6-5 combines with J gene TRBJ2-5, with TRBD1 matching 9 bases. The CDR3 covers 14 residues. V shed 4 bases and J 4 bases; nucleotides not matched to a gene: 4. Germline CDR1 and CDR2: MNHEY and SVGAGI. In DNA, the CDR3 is TGTGCCAGCAGTTCCACAGGGGGCGGAGAGACCCAGTACTTC. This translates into CASSSTGGGETQYF.

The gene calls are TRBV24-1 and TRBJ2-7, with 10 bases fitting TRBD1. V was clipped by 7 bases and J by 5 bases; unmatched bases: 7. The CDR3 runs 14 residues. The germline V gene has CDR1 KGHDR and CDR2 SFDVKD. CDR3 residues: CATRGQGQGDEQYF. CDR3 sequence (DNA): TGTGCCACCAGGGGACAGGGGCAAGGGGACGAGCAGTACTTC.

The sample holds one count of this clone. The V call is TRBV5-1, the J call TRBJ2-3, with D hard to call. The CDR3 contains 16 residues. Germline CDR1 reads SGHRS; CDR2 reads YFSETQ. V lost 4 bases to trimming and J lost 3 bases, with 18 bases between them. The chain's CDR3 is CASSPAVVAGTDTQYF. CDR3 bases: TGCGCCAGCAGCCCCGCTGTAGTAGCTGGGACAGATACGCAGTATTTT.

Written as DNA, the CDR3 is TGTGCCAGCAGCCCGAACAGGGCCAAGGACGAAAAACTGTTTTTT. It encodes CASSPNRAKDEKLFF. This chain links TRBV9 with TRBJ1-4, with D maybe TRBD1 (6 bases). The CDR3 covers 15 residues. V dropped 4 bases and J dropped 8 bases, with 18 bases sitting between them. Per germline, CDR1 SGDLS and CDR2 YYNGEE.

In DNA, the CDR3 is TGTGCCAGCAGCCAAGATCGCTATCTAGCCAAAAACATTCAGTACTTC. Residues: CASSQDRYLAKNIQYF. V is TRBV3-1 (or the pseudogene TRBV3-2) and J is TRBJ2-4; D not resolved. The CDR3 spans 16 residues. Germline V gene lookup returns CDR1 LGHDT and CDR2 YNNKEL (reference sequence). V was trimmed by 0 bases and J by 0 bases, leaving 9 bases between them.